This T cell receptor beta chain is from a study of cytomegalovirus exposure and HLA in healthy donors. The germline CDR1 and CDR2 sequences are KGHSH and LQKENI. The V gene lost 2 bases and the J gene lost 7 bases, with 14 bases spanning the gap. The CDR3 is 14 residues long. Amplification used 60 Vbeta primers and 13 Jbeta primers. The method was immunoSEQ multiplex PCR; TCRdb's version includes in-frame clones alone and lacks a portion of them. The top ten hold around 1.7% of the sample, which has roughly 150,000 clones, over 70% seen once. The sequence was obtained from a woman aged 35 to 49 in good health and CMV-seronegative. The chain links TRBV18 to TRBJ1-1; possible D gene TRBD1, 5 bases. The sample was PBMCs. CDR3 nucleotides: TGTGCCAGCTCACCATCGTTTGGGAGGGGTGAAGCTTTCTTT. This sequence encodes CASSPSFGRGEAFF. The full variable domain, rest sourced from reference TRBV18 and TRBJ1-1, is NAGVMQNPRHLVRRRGQEARLRCSPMKGHSHVYWYRQLPEEGLKFMVYLQKENIIDESGMPKERFSAEFPKEGPSILRIQQVVRGDSAAYFCASSPSFGRGEAFFGQGTRLTVV.